These 32 T cell receptor beta chains were sequenced from one sample in a study of blood T cell repertoires in COVID-19. Produced via immunoSEQ multiplex PCR; TCRdb's table is partial and in-frame only. The sample yields 100,000 or so clones, about 85% seen once. Sequencing used peripheral blood. Receptors were obtained from a woman between 45 and 60 years old with COVID-19, enrolled during active disease.

This rearrangement joins TRBV7-2 to TRBJ1-2, with D perhaps TRBD1 (5 bases). Trimming cost V 5 bases and J 4 bases, with 8 bases left between them. The germline V gene encodes CDR1 SGHTA and CDR2 FQGNSA. The CDR3 totals 12 residues. The CDR3 bases are TGTGCCAGCAGCCGAGACAGCTATGGCTACACCTTC. This encodes CASSRDSYGYTF.

V usage is TRBV19 and J usage is TRBJ2-3, with D possibly being TRBD2 (6 bases). V gave up 7 bases and J gave up 4 bases, with 12 bases separating them. CDR3 size: 13 residues. Germline values: CDR1 LNHDA, CDR2 SQIVND (reference sequence). The CDR3 nucleotides read TGTGCCAGTACCCGACTAGACTCAGATACGCAGTATTTT. This codes for CASTRLDSDTQYF.

The V call is TRBV19, the J call TRBJ1-5, with 10 bases identical to TRBD1. Trimming removed 5 bases from V and 2 bases from J; junction bases left unmatched: 12. Germline CDR1 reads LNHDA; CDR2 reads SQIVND (reference sequence). This CDR3 has 18 residues. The CDR3 here is CASSFRDRGFEGNQPQHF. The CDR3 DNA reads as TGTGCCAGTAGTTTCCGGGACAGGGGTTTCGAGGGCAATCAGCCCCAGCATTTT.

The V gene is TRBV6-1, the J gene TRBJ2-7; 11 bases align to TRBD2. The J segment lost 4 bases and the V segment lost 0 bases, leaving 11 bases of the junction unmatched. The germline gives CDR1 MNHNS, CDR2 SASEGT. This CDR3 region has 18 residues. This CDR3 reads CASSEALIAGGTPYEQYF. For the CDR3, the DNA is TGTGCCAGCAGTGAAGCGCTGATAGCGGGGGGGACACCATACGAGCAGTACTTC.

V and J are TRBV10-3 and TRBJ2-3; 9 nucleotides match TRBD2. The CDR3 runs to 15 residues. Germline CDR1 is ENHRY and CDR2 is SYGVKD. The V and J ends lost 3 bases and 3 bases, in that order; junction bases with no gene match: 4. In DNA, the CDR3 is TGTGCCATCAGTGACAAGACTAGCGGAACAGATACGCAGTATTTT. It encodes CAISDKTSGTDTQYF.

A few counts support this clone. The rearrangement joins TRBV5-1 to TRBJ2-5; 9 positions match TRBD2. Germline V gene sequence: CDR1 SGHRS, CDR2 YFSETQ. The trim removed 4 bases at V and 2 bases at J, leaving 9 bases unmatched. The CDR3 spans 16 residues. The CDR3 DNA is TGCGCCAGCAGCCAATCGCCGACTAGCGGACAAGAGACCCAGTACTTC. Translating it yields CASSQSPTSGQETQYF. Full variable domain (missing parts from reference TRBV5-1 and TRBJ2-5): KAGVTQTPRYLIKTRGQQVTLSCSPISGHRSVSWYQQTPGQGLQFLFEYFSETQRNKGNFPGRFSGRQFSNSRSEMNVSTLELGDSALYLCASSQSPTSGQETQYFGPGTRLLVL.

The chain is built from TRBV2 and TRBJ1-5; D is possibly TRBD1 (6 bases). V was pared by 6 bases and J by 0 bases, with 21 bases between. Germline loops: CDR1 SNHLY, CDR2 FYNNEI. This CDR3 is built from 18 residues. The CDR3 DNA sequence: TGTGCCAGCAGCCGCGGCGGGGGGACAAGTTATAGCAATCAGCCCCAGCATTTT. Residues: CASSRGGGTSYSNQPQHF.

The chain employs TRBV15 and TRBJ1-6; D is possibly TRBD1 (6 bases). Deletions cut 9 bases from V and 7 bases from J, with 13 bases between. Germline CDR1 is LNHNV and CDR2 is YYDKDF (reference sequence). The CDR3 runs 13 residues. The CDR3, as DNA: TGTGCCACAAACCCAGGGGAGAATTCACCCCTCCACTTT. Protein: CATNPGENSPLHF.

This chain links TRBV6-5 with TRBJ1-2; D is undetermined. Germline lookup yields CDR1 MNHEY and CDR2 SVGAGI. Between the trimmed V and J ends, which lost 7 bases and 1 base, there was a span of 10 bases. The CDR3 runs to 13 residues. The CDR3 loop reads CASIPGLNYGYTF. The CDR3 region has the DNA TGTGCCAGCATTCCGGGTCTTAACTATGGCTACACCTTC.

The chain joins TRBV5-1 to TRBJ2-2, with 7 bases identical to TRBD2. This CDR3 comprises 16 residues. CDR1 is SGHRS, CDR2 YFSETQ, per germline. V was pared by 3 bases and J by 0 bases, with 5 bases of the junction left unmatched. This CDR3 is CASSSGGGPNTGELFF. CDR3 DNA: TGCGCCAGCAGCTCGGGAGGTGGGCCGAACACCGGGGAGCTGTTTTTT.

The V and J genes are TRBV28 and TRBJ1-6; TRBD1 matches at 8 bases. The J segment lost 8 bases and the V segment lost 7 bases, leaving 4 bases of the junction unmatched. The CDR3 is 13 residues long. CDR1 is MDHEN and CDR2 is SYDVKM in the germline V gene. CDR3 in DNA: TGTGCCAGCAAGGACAGGGCAGATTCACCCCTCCACTTT. Encoded protein: CASKDRADSPLHF. The full variable domain, completed using reference TRBV28 and TRBJ1-6, is DVKVTQSSRYLVKRTGEKVFLECVQDMDHENMFWYRQDPGLGLRLIYFSYDVKMKEKGDIPEGYSVSREKKERFSLILESASTNQTSMYLCASKDRADSPLHFGNGTRLTVT.

The chain combines TRBV30 with TRBJ2-7, with D unresolved. Per the germline V gene, CDR1 is GTSNPN and CDR2 is SVGIG (reference sequence). The V end was cut by 4 bases, the J end by 5 bases, with 12 bases between. The CDR3 has 12 residues. The CDR3 region is CAWIPRINEQYF. DNA of the CDR3: TGTGCCTGGATTCCCAGGATAAACGAGCAGTACTTC.

The chain recombines TRBV30 with TRBJ2-6; 7 bases align to TRBD1. The CDR3 runs 17 residues. Looked up from germline, CDR1 is GTSNPN and CDR2 is SVGIG (reference sequence). J lost 4 bases, V lost 3 bases, and 12 bases had no gene match. The CDR3 spells CAWRRGRTLRGANVLTF. Here the CDR3 DNA reads TGTGCCTGGAGGAGGGGGCGAACCCTGAGGGGGGCCAACGTCCTGACTTTC.

The J gene is TRBJ2-3, the V gene TRBV11-2, with 9 positions matching TRBD2. The CDR3 is 14 amino acids. Germline V CDR1 and CDR2: SGHAT, FQNNGV. V shed 4 bases, J shed 9 bases, and the junction held 8 bases outside the gene matches. The CDR3 is CASSSSGLASTQYF. In DNA, the CDR3 is TGTGCCAGCAGCTCCTCGGGACTAGCCTCCACGCAGTATTTT.

The V gene is TRBV27, the J gene TRBJ2-1, with TRBD2 matching 8 bases. CDR3 size: 18 residues. Germline V gene sequence: CDR1 MNHEY, CDR2 SMNVEV (reference sequence). V trimming: 4 bases; J trimming: 6 bases; junction bases outside the gene matches: 17. Here the CDR3 reads CASSSIMLRRSGGNEQFF. The DNA for the CDR3 is TGTGCCAGCAGTTCAATCATGCTCCGGAGGAGCGGGGGCAATGAGCAGTTCTTC.

The V call is TRBV9, the J call TRBJ2-1; the match to TRBD1 covers 9 bases. V dropped 4 bases and J dropped 4; count of bases not matched to a gene: 6. The CDR3 has 15 residues. Germline V gene lookup returns CDR1 SGDLS and CDR2 YYNGEE. The DNA of the CDR3 is TGTGCCAGCAGCAATCCGGGACAGGGTTACAATGAGCAGTTCTTC. As protein: CASSNPGQGYNEQFF.

V and J are TRBV27 and TRBJ1-1, with no clear D. V lost 3 bases and J 6 bases, leaving 14 bases between the germline ends. The CDR3 runs 14 residues. Germline lookup yields CDR1 MNHEY and CDR2 SMNVEV (reference sequence). In DNA form, the CDR3 reads TGTGCCAGCAGTTTTGAGGGAAAGCGATCTGAAGCTTTCTTT. This sequence encodes CASSFEGKRSEAFF.

The chain carries TRBV7-9 and TRBJ2-1; 8 nucleotides align to TRBD2. Per germline, CDR1 SEHNR and CDR2 FQNEAQ (reference sequence). The CDR3 length is 15 residues. J gave up 7 bases and V 2 bases, and 7 bases lay outside the gene matches. For the CDR3, the DNA is TGTGCCAGCAGCTTAAATGCGGGGGGCGCAAATGAGCAGTTCTTC. Protein: CASSLNAGGANEQFF.

The chain recombines TRBV9 with TRBJ2-1, with D perhaps TRBD2 (7 bases). The ends were cut back, 0 bases at V and 2 bases at J, with 12 bases in the middle. This CDR3 region has 16 residues. CDR1 and CDR2 from the germline V gene are SGDLS and YYNGEE. CDR3 nucleotide sequence: TGTGCCAGCAGCGTAGCGGGGGGCCTCGCCTACAATGAGCAGTTCTTC. Translation gives CASSVAGGLAYNEQFF.

The chain combines TRBV10-3 with TRBJ1-2; D remains unclear. Germline V gene sequence: CDR1 ENHRY, CDR2 SYGVKD. V shed 10 bases and J shed 3 bases, with 21 bases lying between them. This CDR3 is 15 amino acids long. This CDR3 is CATQTQVQVDYGYTF. For the CDR3, the DNA is TGTGCCACTCAAACTCAGGTACAAGTTGACTATGGCTACACCTTC.

The chain combines TRBV27 with TRBJ2-4; TRBD1 aligns across 7 bases. V trimming: 11 bases; J trimming: 3 bases; junction bases outside the gene matches: 13. CDR3 length equals 15 residues. Looked up from germline, CDR1 is MNHEY and CDR2 is SMNVEV (reference sequence). CDR3 DNA sequence: TGTGCCGGAGACCCCGACAGGGAAGGCAAAAACATTCAGTACTTC. Protein: CAGDPDREGKNIQYF.

This chain links TRBV5-4 with TRBJ1-3; TRBD1 aligns across 8 bases. V was clipped by 4 bases and J by 2 bases; unmatched bases: 2. This CDR3 contains 14 residues. Germline loops: CDR1 SGHNT, CDR2 YYREEE (reference sequence). The CDR3: CASSVQGAGNTIYF. DNA for the CDR3: TGTGCCAGCAGCGTACAGGGGGCTGGAAACACCATATATTTT. The whole variable domain, remainder taken from reference TRBV5-4 and TRBJ1-3, is ETGVTQSPTHLIKTRGQQVTLRCSSQSGHNTVSWYQQALGQGPQFIFQYYREEENGRGNFPPRFSGLQFPNYSSELNVNALELDDSALYLCASSVQGAGNTIYFGEGSWLTVV.

This clone is a singleton in its sample. Other DNA sequences in this sample translate to the same CDR3. The chain has TRBV6-5 and TRBJ2-1; D might be TRBD2 (6 bases). Germline values: CDR1 MNHEY, CDR2 SVGAGI. V lost 0 bases and J lost 10, with 7 bases in between. CDR3 length equals 12 residues. CDR3 residues: CASSYSGGEQFF. DNA for the CDR3: TGTGCCAGCAGTTACTCGGGGGGAGAGCAGTTCTTC.

The rearrangement links TRBV12-3 or TRBV12-4 to TRBJ2-7; D unresolved. Trimming removed 3 bases from V and 3 bases from J, with 9 bases in between. The CDR3 totals 13 residues. The CDR3, as DNA: TGTGCCAGCAGTTTTGCGGCATTCTACGAGCAGTACTTC. As protein: CASSFAAFYEQYF.

This clone is a singleton in its sample. The J gene is TRBJ2-3, the V gene TRBV7-9; TRBD1 matches 10 bases. CDR3 length: 16 amino acids. Germline assignment: CDR1 SEHNR and CDR2 FQNEAQ (reference sequence). J gave up 4 bases and V 1 base, and 5 bases lay outside the gene matches. CDR3 sequence reads: CASSLGGQGSADTQYF. In nucleotides, the CDR3 is TGTGCCAGCAGCTTAGGGGGACAGGGGAGCGCAGATACGCAGTATTTT.

The chain employs TRBV30 and TRBJ1-5, with a possible D match to TRBD1 (5 bases). The ends were cut back, 0 bases at V and 4 bases at J, with 7 bases in the middle. This CDR3 contains 13 residues. Germline assignment: CDR1 GTSNPN and CDR2 SVGIG (reference sequence). Here the CDR3 DNA reads TGTGCCTGGAGTGTCAGGGTAAATCAGCCCCAGCATTTT. As protein: CAWSVRVNQPQHF.

The chain is built from TRBV11-2 and TRBJ1-1, with unresolved D. The CDR3 has 13 amino acids. Germline V lookup: CDR1 SGHAT, CDR2 FQNNGV. V lost 4 bases and J 6 bases, leaving 12 bases between the germline ends. The CDR3 DNA follows: TGTGCCAGCAGCTCGACCAGACACCCTGAAGCTTTCTTT. It is translated as CASSSTRHPEAFF.

This sequence joins TRBV3-1 (or the pseudogene TRBV3-2) and TRBJ2-1; 8 bases are a match to TRBD1. With 4 bases clipped from V and 8 bases from J, the junction kept 13 bases outside the gene matches. CDR1 is LGHDT and CDR2 is YNNKEL in the germline V gene (reference sequence). The CDR3 covers 16 residues. Written as DNA, the CDR3 is TGTGCCAGCAGCCCTCTAGGATCCAGGGGGCCCGATGAGCAGTTCTTC. This gives the protein CASSPLGSRGPDEQFF.

V and J are TRBV18 and TRBJ2-1; 7 nucleotides agree with TRBD1. J lost 6 bases, V lost 4 bases, and 9 bases had no gene match. This CDR3 region has 15 residues. Germline CDR1 and CDR2: KGHSH and LQKENI. This CDR3 is CASSRIKGAGNEQFF. CDR3 bases: TGTGCCAGCTCACGCATTAAGGGGGCGGGCAATGAGCAGTTCTTC.

The chain joins TRBV6-5 to TRBJ2-3; a weak D match, TRBD1 (5 bases). V lost 6 bases, J lost 5 bases, and 6 bases lay in between. CDR3 length equals 11 residues. CDR1 MNHEY and CDR2 SVGAGI come from the germline V gene. The CDR3 here is CASSQGDTQYF. In DNA form, the CDR3 reads TGTGCCAGCAGCCAGGGAGATACGCAGTATTTT.

The count of this clone is one. V and J are TRBV5-1 and TRBJ2-2; tentatively, D is TRBD2 (5 bases). CDR3 size: 15 residues. CDR1 SGHRS and CDR2 YFSETQ come from the germline V gene. Trimming stripped 4 bases from V and 3 bases from J, with 13 bases between. The CDR3 sequence is CASSDGLEDTGELFF. CDR3 nucleotides: TGCGCCAGCAGCGACGGACTTGAGGACACCGGGGAGCTGTTTTTT.

The chain has TRBV5-1 and TRBJ2-1; a weak D match, TRBD1 (5 bases). Trimming pared 0 bases from V and 2 bases from J, leaving 12 bases between. This CDR3 has 16 residues. The V gene's germline CDR1 is SGHRS and CDR2 YFSETQ. DNA of the CDR3: TGCGCCAGCAGCTTGGCCCAGGGAACACCCTACAATGAGCAGTTCTTC. This translates into CASSLAQGTPYNEQFF.